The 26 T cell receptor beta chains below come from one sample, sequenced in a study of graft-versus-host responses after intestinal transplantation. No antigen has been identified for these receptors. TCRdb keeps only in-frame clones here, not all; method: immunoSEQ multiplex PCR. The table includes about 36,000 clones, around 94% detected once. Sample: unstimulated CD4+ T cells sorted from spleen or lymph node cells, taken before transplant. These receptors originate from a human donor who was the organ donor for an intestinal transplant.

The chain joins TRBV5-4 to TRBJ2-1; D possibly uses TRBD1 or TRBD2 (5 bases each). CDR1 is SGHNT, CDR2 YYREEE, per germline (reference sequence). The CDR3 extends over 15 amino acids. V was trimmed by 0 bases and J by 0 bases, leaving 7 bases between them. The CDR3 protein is CASSLEGSSYNEQFF. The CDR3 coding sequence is TGTGCCAGCAGCTTGGAGGGGAGCTCCTACAATGAGCAGTTCTTC.

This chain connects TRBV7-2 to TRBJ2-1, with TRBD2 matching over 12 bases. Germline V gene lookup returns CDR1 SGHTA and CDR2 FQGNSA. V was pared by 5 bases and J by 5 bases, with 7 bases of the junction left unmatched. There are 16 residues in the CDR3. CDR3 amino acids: CASSRELAGGHNEQFF. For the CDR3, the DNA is TGTGCCAGCAGCCGAGAACTAGCGGGGGGTCACAATGAGCAGTTCTTC.

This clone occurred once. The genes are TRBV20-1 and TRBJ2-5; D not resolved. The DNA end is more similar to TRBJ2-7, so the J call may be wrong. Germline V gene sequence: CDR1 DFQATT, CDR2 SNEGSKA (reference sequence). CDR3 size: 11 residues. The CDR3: CSARHSYEQYF. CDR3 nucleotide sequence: TGCAGTGCTAGACACTCCTACGAGCAGTACTTC.

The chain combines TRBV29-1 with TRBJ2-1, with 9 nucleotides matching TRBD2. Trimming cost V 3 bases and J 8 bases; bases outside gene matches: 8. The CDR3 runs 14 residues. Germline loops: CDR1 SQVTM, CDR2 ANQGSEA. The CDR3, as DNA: TGCAGCGTTGATATCGGCGGGGGGGTCGATGAGCAGTTCTTC. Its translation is CSVDIGGGVDEQFF.

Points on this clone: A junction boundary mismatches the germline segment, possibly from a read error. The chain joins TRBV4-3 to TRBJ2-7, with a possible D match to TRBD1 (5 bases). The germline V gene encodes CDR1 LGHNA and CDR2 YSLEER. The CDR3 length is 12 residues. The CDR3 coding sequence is TGCGCCAGCAGCTCTACAGGCTCCGTCGTGATCTTC. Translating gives CASSSTGSVVIF.

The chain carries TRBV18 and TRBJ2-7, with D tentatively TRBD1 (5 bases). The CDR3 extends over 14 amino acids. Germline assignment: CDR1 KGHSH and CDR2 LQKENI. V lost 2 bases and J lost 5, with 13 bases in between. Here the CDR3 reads CASSPVTDGHEQYF. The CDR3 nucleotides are TGTGCCAGCTCACCAGTGACAGATGGGCACGAGCAGTACTTC. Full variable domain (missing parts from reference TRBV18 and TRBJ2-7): NAGVMQNPRHLVRRRGQEARLRCSPMKGHSHVYWYRQLPEEGLKFMVYLQKENIIDESGMPKERFSAEFPKEGPSILRIQQVVRGDSAAYFCASSPVTDGHEQYFGPGTRLTVT.

CDR3 loop: CASSYSGVRDYEQYF. The CDR3 DNA follows: TGTGCCAGCAGTTACTCGGGTGTCAGAGACTACGAGCAGTACTTC. The chain joins TRBV6-6 to TRBJ2-7; D not resolved. The CDR3 length is 15 residues. In germline, CDR1 is MNHNY, CDR2 SVGAGI (reference sequence). V shed 0 bases and J shed 3 bases, with 12 bases lying between them.

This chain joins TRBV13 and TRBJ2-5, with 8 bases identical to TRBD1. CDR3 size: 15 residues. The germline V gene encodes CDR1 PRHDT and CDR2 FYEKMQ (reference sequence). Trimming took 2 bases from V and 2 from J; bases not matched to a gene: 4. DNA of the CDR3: TGTGCCAGCAGCTTACGGACAGGGTGGCAAGAGACCCAGTACTTC. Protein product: CASSLRTGWQETQYF.

The chain's CDR3 is CASSPSPGTGYGYTF. CDR3 coding DNA: TGTGCCAGCAGTCCCTCACCGGGGACGGGCTATGGCTACACCTTC. This sequence joins TRBV27 and TRBJ1-2; D possibly corresponds to TRBD1 (5 bases). This CDR3 has 15 amino acids. Germline CDR1 MNHEY, CDR2 SMNVEV (reference sequence). With 5 bases removed from V and 4 bases from J, the gap between germline ends came to 17 bases.

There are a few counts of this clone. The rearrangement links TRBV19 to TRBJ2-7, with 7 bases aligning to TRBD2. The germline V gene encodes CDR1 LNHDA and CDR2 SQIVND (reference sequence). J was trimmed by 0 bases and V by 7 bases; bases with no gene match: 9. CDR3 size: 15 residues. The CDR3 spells CASKDGRANSYEQYF. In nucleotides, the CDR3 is TGTGCCAGTAAGGATGGGAGGGCGAACTCCTACGAGCAGTACTTC.

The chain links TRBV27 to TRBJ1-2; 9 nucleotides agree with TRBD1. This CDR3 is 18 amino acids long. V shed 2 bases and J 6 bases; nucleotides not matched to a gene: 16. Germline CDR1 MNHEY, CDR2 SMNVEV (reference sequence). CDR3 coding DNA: TGTGCCAGCAGTTTACCGAGGACAGGGGTTCCCACTTTCGATGGCTACACCTTC. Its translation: CASSLPRTGVPTFDGYTF.

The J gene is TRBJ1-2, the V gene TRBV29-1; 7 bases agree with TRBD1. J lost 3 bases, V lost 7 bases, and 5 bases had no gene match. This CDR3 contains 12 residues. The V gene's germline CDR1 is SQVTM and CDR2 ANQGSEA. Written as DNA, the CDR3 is TGCAGCGCCAAGGGGGCTTACTATGGCTACACCTTC. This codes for CSAKGAYYGYTF.

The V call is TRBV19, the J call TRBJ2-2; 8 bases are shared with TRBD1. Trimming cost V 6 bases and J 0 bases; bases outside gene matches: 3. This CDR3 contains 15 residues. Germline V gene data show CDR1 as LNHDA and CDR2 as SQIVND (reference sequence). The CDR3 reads CASRPTGANTGELFF. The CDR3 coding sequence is TGTGCCAGTAGGCCGACAGGGGCGAACACCGGGGAGCTGTTTTTT.

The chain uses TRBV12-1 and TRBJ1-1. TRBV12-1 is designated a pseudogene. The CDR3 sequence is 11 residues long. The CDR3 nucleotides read TGTGCCAGCAGACCCTGCACTGAAGCTTTCTTT. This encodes CASRPCTEAFF.

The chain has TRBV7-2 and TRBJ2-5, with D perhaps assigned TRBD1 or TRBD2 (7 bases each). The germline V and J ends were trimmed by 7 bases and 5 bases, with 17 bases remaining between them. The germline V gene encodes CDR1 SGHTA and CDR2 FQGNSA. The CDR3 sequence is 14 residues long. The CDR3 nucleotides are TGTGCCAGCACTCAGCACCAGGGGGGGGAGACCCAGTACTTC. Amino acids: CASTQHQGGETQYF.

DNA of the CDR3: TGTGCCTGGGGCTCGGGACTAGCGGGGGTCAATGAGCAGTTCTTC. It codes for CAWGSGLAGVNEQFF. The chain joins TRBV30 to TRBJ2-1, with 14 positions matching TRBD2. The trim removed 5 bases at V and 6 bases at J, leaving 6 bases unmatched. The CDR3 is 15 amino acids. Germline V CDR1 and CDR2: GTSNPN, SVGIG (reference sequence).

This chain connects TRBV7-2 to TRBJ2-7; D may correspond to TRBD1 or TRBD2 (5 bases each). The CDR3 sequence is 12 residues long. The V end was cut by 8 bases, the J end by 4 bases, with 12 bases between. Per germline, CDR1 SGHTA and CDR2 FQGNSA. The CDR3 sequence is CASGRDRYEQYF. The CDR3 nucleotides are TGTGCCAGCGGCCGGGACCGGTACGAGCAGTACTTC.

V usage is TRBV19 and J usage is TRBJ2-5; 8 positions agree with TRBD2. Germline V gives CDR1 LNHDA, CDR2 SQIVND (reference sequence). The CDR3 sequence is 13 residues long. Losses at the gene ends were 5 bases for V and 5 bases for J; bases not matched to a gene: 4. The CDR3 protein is CASSSGGRETQYF. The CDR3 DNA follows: TGTGCCAGTAGTTCGGGGGGGCGGGAGACCCAGTACTTC.

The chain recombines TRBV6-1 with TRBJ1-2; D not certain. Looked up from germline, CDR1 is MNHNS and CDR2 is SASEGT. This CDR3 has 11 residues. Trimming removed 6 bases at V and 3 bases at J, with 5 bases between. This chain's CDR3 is CASSQDYGYTF. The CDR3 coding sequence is TGTGCCAGCAGCCAAGACTATGGCTACACCTTC.

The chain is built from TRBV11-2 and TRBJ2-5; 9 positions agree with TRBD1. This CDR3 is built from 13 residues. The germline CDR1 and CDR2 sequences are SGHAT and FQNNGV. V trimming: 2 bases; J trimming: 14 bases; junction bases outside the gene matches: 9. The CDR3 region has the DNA TGTGCCAGCAGCTTATCCATCCGGGACAGGGTCTACTTC. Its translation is CASSLSIRDRVYF.

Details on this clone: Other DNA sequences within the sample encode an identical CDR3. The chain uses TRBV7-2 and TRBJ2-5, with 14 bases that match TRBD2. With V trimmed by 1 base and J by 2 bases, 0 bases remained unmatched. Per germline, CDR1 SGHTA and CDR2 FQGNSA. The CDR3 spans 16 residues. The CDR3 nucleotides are TGTGCCAGCAGCTTAGGACTAGCGGGGGGGCAAGAGACCCAGTACTTC. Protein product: CASSLGLAGGQETQYF.

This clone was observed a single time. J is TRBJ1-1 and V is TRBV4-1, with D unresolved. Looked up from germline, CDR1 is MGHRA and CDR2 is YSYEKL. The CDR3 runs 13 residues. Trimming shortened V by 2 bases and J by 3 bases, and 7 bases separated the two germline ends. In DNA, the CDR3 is TGCGCCAGCAGCCAACTAGGGTACACTGAAGCTTTCTTT. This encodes CASSQLGYTEAFF.

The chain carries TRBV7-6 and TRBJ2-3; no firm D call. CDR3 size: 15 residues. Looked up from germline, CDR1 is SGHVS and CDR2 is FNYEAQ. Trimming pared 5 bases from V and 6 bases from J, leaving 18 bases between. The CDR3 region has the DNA TGTGCCAGCAGCCCCCCGAATCTAATTCTGGATACGCAGTATTTT. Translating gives CASSPPNLILDTQYF.

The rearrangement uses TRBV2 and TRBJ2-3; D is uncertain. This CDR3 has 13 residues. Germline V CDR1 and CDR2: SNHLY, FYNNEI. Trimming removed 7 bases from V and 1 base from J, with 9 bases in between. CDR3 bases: TGTGCCAGCACGGTTGTAGGCACAGATACGCAGTATTTT. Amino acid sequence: CASTVVGTDTQYF.

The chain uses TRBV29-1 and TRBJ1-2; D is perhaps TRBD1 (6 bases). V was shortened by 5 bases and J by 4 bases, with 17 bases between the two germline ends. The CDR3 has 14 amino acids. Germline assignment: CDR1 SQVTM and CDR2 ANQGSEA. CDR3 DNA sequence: TGCAGCGTTTCCCCCAGGGGACGGATCTATGGCTACACCTTC. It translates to CSVSPRGRIYGYTF.

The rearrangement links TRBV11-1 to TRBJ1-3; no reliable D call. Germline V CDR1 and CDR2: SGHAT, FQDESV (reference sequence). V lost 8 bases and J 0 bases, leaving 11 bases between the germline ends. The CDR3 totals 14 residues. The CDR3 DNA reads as TGTGCCAGCGGTTTTGATAACTCTGGAAACACCATATATTTT. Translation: CASGFDNSGNTIYF.